This T cell receptor beta chain was documented in a study of shared clonotypes between healthy human individuals. Sequencing was performed with immunoSEQ multiplex PCR; in TCRdb, only in-frame clones are kept and a portion is missing. The data show roughly 700,000 clones, with around two thirds seen just once and around 1.6% held by the top ten. CDR1 is SGHTA, CDR2 FQGTGA, per germline. There are 15 residues in the CDR3. V gave up 0 bases and J gave up 0 bases; unmatched junction bases: 0. Sequences were obtained from memory CD4+ T cells sorted from blood. As to subset: CD45RA-negative fraction. This receptor was identified in a woman aged 25 to 39 in good health. The V and J genes are TRBV7-3 and TRBJ2-3; TRBD2 matches 7 bases. CDR3 DNA: TGTGCCAGCAGCTTAACTAGCGGGAGCACAGATACGCAGTATTTT. Translation gives CASSLTSGSTDTQYF.